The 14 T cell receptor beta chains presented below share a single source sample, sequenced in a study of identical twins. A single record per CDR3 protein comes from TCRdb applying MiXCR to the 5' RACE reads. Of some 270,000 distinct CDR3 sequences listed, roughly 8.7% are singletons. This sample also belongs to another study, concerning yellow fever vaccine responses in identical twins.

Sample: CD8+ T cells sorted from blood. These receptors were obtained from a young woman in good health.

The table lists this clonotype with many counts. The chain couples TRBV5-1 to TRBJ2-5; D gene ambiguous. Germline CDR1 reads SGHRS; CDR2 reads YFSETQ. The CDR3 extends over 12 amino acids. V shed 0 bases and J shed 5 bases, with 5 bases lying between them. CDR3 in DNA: TGCGCCAGCAGCTTGGGGATGGAGACCCAGTACTTC. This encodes CASSLGMETQYF.

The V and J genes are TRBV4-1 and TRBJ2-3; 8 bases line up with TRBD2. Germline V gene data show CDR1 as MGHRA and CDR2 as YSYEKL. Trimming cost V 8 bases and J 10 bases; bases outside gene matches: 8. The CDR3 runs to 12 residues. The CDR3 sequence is CASRIAGRPQYF. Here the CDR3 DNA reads TGCGCCAGCCGGATAGCGGGAAGGCCGCAGTATTTT.

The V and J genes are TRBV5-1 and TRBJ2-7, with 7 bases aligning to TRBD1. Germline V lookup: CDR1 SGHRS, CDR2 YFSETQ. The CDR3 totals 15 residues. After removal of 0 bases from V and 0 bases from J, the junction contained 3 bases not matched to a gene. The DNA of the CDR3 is TGCGCCAGCAGCTTGGCCGGGACAGCCTCCTACGAGCAGTACTTC. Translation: CASSLAGTASYEQYF.

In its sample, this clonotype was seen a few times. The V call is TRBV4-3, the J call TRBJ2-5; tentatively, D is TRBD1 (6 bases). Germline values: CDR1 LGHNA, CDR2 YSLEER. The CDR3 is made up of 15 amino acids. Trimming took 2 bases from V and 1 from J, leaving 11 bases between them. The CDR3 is CASSQYRDTQETQYF. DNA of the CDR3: TGCGCCAGCAGCCAATACCGGGACACCCAAGAGACCCAGTACTTC.

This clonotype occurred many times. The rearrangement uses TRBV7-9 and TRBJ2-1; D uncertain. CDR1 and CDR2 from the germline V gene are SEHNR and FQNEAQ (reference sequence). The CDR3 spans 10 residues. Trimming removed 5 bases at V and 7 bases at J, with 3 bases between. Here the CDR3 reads CASSMNEQFF. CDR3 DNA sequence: TGTGCCAGCAGCATGAATGAGCAGTTCTTC.

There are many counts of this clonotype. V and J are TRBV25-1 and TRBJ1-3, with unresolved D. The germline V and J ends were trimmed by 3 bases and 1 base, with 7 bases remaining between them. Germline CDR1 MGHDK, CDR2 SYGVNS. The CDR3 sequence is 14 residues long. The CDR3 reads CASSDRFSGNTIYF. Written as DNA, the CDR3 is TGTGCCAGCAGTGACAGATTTTCTGGAAACACCATATATTTT.

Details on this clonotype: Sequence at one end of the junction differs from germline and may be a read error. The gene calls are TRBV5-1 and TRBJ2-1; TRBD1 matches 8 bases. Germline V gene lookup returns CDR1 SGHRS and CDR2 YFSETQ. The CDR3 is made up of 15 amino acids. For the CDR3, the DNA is TGCGCCATCAGCGAAACGACAGGGGCAGGCGATGAGCAGTTCTTC. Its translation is CAISETTGAGDEQFF.

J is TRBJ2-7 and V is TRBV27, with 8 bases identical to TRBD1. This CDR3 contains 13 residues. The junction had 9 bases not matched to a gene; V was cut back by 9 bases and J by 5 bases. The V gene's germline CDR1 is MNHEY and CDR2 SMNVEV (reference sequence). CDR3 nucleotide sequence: TGTGCCAGTCAACGGACAGGGTGGGACGAGCAGTACTTC. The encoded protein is CASQRTGWDEQYF.

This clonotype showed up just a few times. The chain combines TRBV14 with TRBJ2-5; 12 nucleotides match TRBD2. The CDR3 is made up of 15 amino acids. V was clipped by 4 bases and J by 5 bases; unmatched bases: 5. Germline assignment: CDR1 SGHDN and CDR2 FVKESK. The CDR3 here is CASSPRLAGVETQYF. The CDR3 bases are TGTGCCAGCAGCCCTCGACTAGCGGGAGTGGAGACCCAGTACTTC.

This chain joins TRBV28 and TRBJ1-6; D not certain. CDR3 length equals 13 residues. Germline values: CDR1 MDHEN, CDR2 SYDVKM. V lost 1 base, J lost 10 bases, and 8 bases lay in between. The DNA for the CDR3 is TGTGCCAGCAGTTTATTCACCACATCACCCCTCCACTTT. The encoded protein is CASSLFTTSPLHF. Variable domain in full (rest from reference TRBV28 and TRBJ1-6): DVKVTQSSRYLVKRTGEKVFLECVQDMDHENMFWYRQDPGLGLRLIYFSYDVKMKEKGDIPEGYSVSREKKERFSLILESASTNQTSMYLCASSLFTTSPLHFGNGTRLTVT.

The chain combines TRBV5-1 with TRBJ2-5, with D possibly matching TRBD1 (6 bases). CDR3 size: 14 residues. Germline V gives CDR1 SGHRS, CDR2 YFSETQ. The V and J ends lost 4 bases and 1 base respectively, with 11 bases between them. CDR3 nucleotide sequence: TGCGCCAGCAGCCAGGGACAATTCCAAGAGACCCAGTACTTC. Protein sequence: CASSQGQFQETQYF.

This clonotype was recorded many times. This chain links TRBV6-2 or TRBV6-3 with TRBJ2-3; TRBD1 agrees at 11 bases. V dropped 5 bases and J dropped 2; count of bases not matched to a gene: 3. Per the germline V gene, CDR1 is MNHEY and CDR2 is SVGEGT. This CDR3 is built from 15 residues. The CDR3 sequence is CASSPGQGDTDTQYF. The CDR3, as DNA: TGTGCCAGCAGTCCGGGACAGGGGGACACAGATACGCAGTATTTT.

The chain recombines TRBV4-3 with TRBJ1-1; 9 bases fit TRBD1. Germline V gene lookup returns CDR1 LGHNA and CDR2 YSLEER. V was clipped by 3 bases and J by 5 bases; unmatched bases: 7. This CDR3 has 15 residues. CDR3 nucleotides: TGCGCCAGCAGCCAGTGGACAGGGGCGGAAACTGAAGCTTTCTTT. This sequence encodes CASSQWTGAETEAFF.

The CDR3 nucleotides are TGTGCCAGCAGTGAGGGGGTCTCCGACACTGAAGCTTTCTTT. It translates to CASSEGVSDTEAFF. The chain recombines TRBV2 with TRBJ1-1; tentatively, D is TRBD1 (5 bases). V lost 3 bases, J lost 3 bases, and 11 bases lay in between. This CDR3 has 14 residues. Germline V gives CDR1 SNHLY, CDR2 FYNNEI.